This T cell receptor (beta chain) comes out of a study of response to subunit inactivated influenza vaccine. Study outcomes and limitations: The authors put forward the suggestion that each seasonal influenza vaccination may bring in only a limited number of new T cells.

This clonotype was counted at least ten times. Its target is unknown. The V end was cut by 1 base, the J end by 1 base, with 7 bases between. CDR3 length: 13 amino acids. Germline assignment: CDR1 DFQATT and CDR2 SNEGSKA (reference sequence). TCRdb re-called the RT-PCR reads through MiXCR, storing one row per CDR3 protein. The sample shows roughly 500,000 distinct CDR3 sequences, 15% to 20% of them seen only once. The receptor was isolated from a man between 50 and 70 years old who received an inactivated influenza vaccine. Sequenced material: CD4+ T cells sorted from PBMCs, taken roughly 24 months after vaccination. This rearrangement joins TRBV20-1 to TRBJ2-5; D is ambiguous. The CDR3 protein is CSARGHLQETQYF. The CDR3 DNA is TGCAGTGCTAGAGGGCACCTCCAAGAGACCCAGTACTTC.